The sequence of this T cell receptor (beta chain) was determined in a study of OX40 agonist ivuxolimab in advanced cancers. As concerns this clone: What it recognizes is unknown.

Per germline, CDR1 LNHDA and CDR2 SQIVND (reference sequence). The V gene lost 9 bases and the J gene lost 2 bases, with 19 bases spanning the gap. CDR3 length equals 15 residues. General study results and limits: Certain nonresponders additionally had low normalized T-cell clonal expansion. Expanded clones were, on average, more numerous in CD8+ T cells than in CD4+.

Assay used: immunoSEQ multiplex PCR; TCRdb lists only in-frame clones, some missing. The sample has about 66,000 clones, 80% to 90% seen once. This sequence was found in an adult with an advanced solid tumor such as melanoma, head and neck, liver or kidney cancer. Sequences were derived from CD4+ or CD8+ T cells sorted from blood, sampled in a trial of the OX40 agonist ivuxolimab. The chain recombines TRBV19 with TRBJ1-2, with TRBD1 as a possible D gene (5 bases). The CDR3 DNA is TGTGCCAGACTACCCCGCCCAGGGCCAAACTATGGCTACACCTTC. Translated: CARLPRPGPNYGYTF.